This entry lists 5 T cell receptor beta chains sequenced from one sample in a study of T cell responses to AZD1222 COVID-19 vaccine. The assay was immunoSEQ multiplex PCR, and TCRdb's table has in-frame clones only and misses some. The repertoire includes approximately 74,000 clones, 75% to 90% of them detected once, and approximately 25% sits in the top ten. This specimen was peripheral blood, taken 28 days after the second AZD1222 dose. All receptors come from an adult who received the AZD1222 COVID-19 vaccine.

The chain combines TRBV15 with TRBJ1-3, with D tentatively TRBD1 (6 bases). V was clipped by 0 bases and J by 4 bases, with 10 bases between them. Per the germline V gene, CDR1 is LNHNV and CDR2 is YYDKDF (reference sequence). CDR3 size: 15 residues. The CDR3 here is CATSRDQGSGNTIYF. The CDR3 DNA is TGTGCCACCAGCAGAGATCAGGGGTCAGGAAACACCATATATTTT.

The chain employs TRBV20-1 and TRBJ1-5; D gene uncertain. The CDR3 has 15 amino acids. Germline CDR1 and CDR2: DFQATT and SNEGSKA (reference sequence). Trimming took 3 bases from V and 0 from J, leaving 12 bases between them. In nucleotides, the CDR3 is TGCAGTGCTAGTGATATAGGTGTTAGCAATCAGCCCCAGCATTTT. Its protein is CSASDIGVSNQPQHF.

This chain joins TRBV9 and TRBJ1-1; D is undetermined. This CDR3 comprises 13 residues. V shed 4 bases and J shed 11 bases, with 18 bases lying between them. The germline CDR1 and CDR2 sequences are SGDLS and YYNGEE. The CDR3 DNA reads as TGTGCCAGCAGCAGTCTCGGGTTGGTTGGGGCTTTCTTT. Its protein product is CASSSLGLVGAFF. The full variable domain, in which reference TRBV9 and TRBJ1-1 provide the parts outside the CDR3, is DSGVTQTPKHLITATGQRVTLRCSPRSGDLSVYWYQQSLDQGLQFLIQYYNGEERAKGNILERFSAQQFPDLHSELNLSSLELGDSALYFCASSSLGLVGAFFGQGTRLTVV.

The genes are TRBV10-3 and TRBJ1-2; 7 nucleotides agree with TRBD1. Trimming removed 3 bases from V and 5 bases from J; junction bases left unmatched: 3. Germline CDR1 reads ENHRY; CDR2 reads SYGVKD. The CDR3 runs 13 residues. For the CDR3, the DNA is TGTGCCATCAGTGAACGGACAGGATATGGCTACACCTTC. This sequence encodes CAISERTGYGYTF.

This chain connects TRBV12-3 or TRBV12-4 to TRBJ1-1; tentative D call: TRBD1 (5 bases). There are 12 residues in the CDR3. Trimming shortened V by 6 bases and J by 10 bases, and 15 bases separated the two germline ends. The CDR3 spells CASSPGEGRAFF. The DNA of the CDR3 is TGTGCCAGCAGCCCCGGGGAGGGACGAGCTTTCTTT.